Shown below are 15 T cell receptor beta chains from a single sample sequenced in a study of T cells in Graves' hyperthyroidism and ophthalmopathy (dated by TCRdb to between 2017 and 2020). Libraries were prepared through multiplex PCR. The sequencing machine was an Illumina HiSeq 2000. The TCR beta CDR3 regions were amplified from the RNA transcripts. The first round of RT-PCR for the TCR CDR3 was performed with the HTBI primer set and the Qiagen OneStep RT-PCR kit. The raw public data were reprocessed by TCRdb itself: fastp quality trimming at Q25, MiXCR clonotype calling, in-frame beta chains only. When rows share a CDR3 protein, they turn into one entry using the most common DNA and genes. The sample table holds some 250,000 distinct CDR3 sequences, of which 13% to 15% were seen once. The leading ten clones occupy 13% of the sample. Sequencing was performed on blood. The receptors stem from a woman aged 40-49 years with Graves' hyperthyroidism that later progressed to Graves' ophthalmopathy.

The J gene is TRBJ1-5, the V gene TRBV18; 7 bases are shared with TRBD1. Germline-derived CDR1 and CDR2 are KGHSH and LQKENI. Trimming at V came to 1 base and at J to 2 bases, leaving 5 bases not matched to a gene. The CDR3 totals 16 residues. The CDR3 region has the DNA TGTGCCAGCTCACCACAGGGGGCAGGGGGCAATCAGCCCCAGCATTTT. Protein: CASSPQGAGGNQPQHF.

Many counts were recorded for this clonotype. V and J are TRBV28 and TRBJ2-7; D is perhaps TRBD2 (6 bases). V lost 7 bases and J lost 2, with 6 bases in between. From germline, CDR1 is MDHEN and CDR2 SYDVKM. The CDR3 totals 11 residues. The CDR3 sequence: CASTGAYEQYF. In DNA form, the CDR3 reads TGTGCCAGCACGGGAGCCTACGAGCAGTACTTC. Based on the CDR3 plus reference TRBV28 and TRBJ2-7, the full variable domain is DVKVTQSSRYLVKRTGEKVFLECVQDMDHENMFWYRQDPGLGLRLIYFSYDVKMKEKGDIPEGYSVSREKKERFSLILESASTNQTSMYLCASTGAYEQYFGPGTRLTVT.

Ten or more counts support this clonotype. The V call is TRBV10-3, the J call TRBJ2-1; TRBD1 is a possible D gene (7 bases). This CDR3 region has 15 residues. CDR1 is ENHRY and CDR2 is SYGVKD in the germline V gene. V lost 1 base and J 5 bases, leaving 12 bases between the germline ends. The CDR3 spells CAISELTGRNNEQFF. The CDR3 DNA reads TGTGCCATCAGTGAGTTGACAGGGAGGAACAATGAGCAGTTCTTC.

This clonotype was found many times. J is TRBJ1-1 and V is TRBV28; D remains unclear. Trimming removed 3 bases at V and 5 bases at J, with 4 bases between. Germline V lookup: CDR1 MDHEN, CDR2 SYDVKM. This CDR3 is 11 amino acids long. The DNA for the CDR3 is TGTGCCAGCAGTTTTGGGACTGAAGCTTTCTTT. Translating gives CASSFGTEAFF.

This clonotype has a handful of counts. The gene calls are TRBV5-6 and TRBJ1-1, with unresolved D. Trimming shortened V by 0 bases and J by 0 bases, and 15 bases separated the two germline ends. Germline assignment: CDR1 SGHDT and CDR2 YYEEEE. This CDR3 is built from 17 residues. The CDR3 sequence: CASSLVTLPSMNTEAFF. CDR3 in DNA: TGTGCCAGCAGCTTGGTGACTTTACCGAGCATGAACACTGAAGCTTTCTTT.

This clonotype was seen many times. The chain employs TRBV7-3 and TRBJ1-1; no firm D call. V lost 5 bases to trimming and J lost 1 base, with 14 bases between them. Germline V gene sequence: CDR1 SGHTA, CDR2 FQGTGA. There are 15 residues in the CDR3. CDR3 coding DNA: TGTGCCAGCAGCCCGCGGGCCGCCACGAACACTGAAGCTTTCTTT. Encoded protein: CASSPRAATNTEAFF.

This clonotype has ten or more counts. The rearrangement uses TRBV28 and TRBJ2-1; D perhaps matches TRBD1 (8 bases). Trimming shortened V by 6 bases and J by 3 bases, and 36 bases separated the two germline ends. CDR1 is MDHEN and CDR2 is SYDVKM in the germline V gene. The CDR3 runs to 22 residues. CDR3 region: CASSLQGVFQRDPTNRYNEQFF. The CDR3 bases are TGTGCCAGCAGCCTACAGGGGGTTTTCCAGCGGGACCCAACAAATCGCTACAATGAGCAGTTCTTC.

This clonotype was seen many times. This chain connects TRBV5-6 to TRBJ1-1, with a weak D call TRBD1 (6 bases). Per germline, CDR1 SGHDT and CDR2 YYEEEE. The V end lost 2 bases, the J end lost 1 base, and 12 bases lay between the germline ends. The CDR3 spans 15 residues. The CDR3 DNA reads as TGTGCCAGCAGCTTCGACAGGAGGGGGAACACTGAAGCTTTCTTT. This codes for CASSFDRRGNTEAFF.

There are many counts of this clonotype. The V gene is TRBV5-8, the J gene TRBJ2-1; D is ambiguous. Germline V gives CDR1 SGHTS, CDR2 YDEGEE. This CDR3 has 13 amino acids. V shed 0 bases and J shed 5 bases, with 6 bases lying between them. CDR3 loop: CASSLGPDNEQFF. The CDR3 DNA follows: TGTGCCAGCAGCTTGGGGCCTGACAATGAGCAGTTCTTC.

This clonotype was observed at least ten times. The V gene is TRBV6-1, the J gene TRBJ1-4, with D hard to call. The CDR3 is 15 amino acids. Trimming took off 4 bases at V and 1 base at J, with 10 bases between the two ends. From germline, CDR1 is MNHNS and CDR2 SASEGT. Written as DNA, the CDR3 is TGTGCCAGCAGTGGAGGAATCGGAACTAATGAAAAACTGTTTTTT. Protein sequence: CASSGGIGTNEKLFF.

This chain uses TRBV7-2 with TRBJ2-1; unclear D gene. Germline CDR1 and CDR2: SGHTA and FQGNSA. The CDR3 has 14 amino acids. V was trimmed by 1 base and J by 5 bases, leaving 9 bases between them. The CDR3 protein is CASSLVHGDNEQFF. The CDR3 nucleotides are TGTGCCAGCAGCTTAGTCCACGGAGACAATGAGCAGTTCTTC.

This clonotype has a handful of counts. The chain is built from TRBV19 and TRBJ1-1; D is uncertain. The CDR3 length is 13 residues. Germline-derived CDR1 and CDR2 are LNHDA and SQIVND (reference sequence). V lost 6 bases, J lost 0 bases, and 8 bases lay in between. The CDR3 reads CASRAYMNTEAFF. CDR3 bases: TGTGCCAGTAGGGCATACATGAACACTGAAGCTTTCTTT. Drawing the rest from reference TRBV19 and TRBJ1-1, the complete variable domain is DGGITQSPKYLFRKEGQNVTLSCEQNLNHDAMYWYRQDPGQGLRLIYYSQIVNDFQKGDIAEGYSVSREKKESFPLTVTSAQKNPTAFYLCASRAYMNTEAFFGQGTRLTVV.

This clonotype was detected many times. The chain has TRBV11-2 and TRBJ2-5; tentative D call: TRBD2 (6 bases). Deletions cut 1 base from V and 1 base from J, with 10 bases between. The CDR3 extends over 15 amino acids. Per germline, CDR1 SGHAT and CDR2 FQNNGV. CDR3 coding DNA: TGTGCCAGCAGCTTAGGGGCGGGGACCCAAGAGACCCAGTACTTC. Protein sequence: CASSLGAGTQETQYF. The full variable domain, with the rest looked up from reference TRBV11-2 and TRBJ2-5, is EAGVAQSPRYKIIEKRQSVAFWCNPISGHATLYWYQQILGQGPKLLIQFQNNGVVDDSQLPKDRFSAERLKGVDSTLKIQPAKLEDSAVYLCASSLGAGTQETQYFGPGTRLLVL.

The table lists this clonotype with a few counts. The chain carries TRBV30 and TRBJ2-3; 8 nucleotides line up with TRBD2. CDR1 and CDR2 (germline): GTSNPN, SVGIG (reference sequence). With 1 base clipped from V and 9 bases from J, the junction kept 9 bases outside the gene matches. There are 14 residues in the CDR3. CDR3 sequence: CAWSASGLLGTQYF. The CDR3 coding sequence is TGTGCCTGGAGTGCTAGCGGGCTGTTGGGGACGCAGTATTTT.

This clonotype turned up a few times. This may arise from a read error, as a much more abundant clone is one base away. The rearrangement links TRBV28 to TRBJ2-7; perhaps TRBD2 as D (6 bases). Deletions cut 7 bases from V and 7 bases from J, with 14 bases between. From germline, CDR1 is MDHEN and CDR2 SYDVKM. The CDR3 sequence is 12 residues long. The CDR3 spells CASIPGVYEQYF. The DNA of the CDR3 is TGTGCCAGCATCCCGGGGGTTTATGAGCAGTACTTC.